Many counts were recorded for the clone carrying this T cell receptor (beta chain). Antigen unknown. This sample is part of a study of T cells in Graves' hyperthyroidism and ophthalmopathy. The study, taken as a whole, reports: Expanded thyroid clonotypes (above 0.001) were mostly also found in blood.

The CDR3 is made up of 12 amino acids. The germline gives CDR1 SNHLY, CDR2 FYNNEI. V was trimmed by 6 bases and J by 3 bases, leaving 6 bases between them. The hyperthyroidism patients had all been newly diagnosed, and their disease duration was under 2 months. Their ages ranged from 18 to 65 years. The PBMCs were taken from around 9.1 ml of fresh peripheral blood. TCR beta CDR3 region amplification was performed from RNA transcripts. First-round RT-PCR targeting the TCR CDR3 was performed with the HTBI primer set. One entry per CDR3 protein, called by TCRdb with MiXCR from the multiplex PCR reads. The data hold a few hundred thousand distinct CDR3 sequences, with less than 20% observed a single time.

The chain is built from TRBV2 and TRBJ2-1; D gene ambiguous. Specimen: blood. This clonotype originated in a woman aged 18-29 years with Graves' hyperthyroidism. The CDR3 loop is CASSNDYNEQFF. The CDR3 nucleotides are TGTGCCAGCAGCAATGACTACAATGAGCAGTTCTTC.